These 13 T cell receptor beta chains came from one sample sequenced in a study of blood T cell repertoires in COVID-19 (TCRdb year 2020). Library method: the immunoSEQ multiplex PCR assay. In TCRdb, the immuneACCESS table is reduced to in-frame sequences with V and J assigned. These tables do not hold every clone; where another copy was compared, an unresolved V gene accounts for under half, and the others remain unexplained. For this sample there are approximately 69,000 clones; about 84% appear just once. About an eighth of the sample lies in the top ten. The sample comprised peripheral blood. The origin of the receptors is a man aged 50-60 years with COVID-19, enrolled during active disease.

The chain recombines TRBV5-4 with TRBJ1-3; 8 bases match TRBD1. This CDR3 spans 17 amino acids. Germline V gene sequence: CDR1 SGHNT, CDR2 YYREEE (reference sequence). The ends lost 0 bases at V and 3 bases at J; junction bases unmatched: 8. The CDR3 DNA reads TGTGCCAGCAGCTTGGACCGAAGGACAGGGATTGGAAACACCATATATTTT. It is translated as CASSLDRRTGIGNTIYF.

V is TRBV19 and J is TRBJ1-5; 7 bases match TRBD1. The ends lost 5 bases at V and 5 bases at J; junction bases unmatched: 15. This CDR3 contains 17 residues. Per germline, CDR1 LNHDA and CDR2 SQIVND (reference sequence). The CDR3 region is CASSWAGGQLGYQPQHF. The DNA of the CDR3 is TGTGCCAGTAGTTGGGCGGGGGGACAGCTAGGGTATCAGCCCCAGCATTTT.

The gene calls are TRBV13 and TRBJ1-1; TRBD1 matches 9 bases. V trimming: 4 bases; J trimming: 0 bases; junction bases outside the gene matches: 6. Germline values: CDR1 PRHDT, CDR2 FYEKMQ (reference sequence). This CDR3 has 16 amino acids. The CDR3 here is CASSSGDRDLNTEAFF. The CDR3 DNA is TGTGCCAGCAGCTCCGGGGACAGGGATTTGAACACTGAAGCTTTCTTT.

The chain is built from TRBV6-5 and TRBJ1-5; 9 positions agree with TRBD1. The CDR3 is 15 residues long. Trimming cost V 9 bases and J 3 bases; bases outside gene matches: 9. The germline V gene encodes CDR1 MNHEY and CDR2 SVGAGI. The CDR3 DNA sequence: TGTGCCAGTCAACAGGGGGCGCGGGACAATCAGCCCCAGCATTTT. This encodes CASQQGARDNQPQHF.

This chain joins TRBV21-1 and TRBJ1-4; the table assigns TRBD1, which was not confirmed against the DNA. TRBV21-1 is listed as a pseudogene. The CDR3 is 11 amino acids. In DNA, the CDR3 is TGTGCCAGCAGCAAACGAAACAGGGCGTTTTTT. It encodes CASSKRNRAFF.

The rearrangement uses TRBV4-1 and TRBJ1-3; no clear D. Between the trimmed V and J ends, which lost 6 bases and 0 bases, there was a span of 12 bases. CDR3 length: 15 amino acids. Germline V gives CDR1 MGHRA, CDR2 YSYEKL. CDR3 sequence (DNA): TGCGCCAGCAGTTGGGGAGACGGCTCTGGAAACACCATATATTTT. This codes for CASSWGDGSGNTIYF.

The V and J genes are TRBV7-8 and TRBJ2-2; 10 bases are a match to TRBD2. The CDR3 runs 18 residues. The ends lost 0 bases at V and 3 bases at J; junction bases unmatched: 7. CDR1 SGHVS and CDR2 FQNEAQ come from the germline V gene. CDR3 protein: CASSLAGLAGVYTGELFF. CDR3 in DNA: TGTGCCAGCAGCTTAGCAGGGCTAGCGGGGGTCTACACCGGGGAGCTGTTTTTT.

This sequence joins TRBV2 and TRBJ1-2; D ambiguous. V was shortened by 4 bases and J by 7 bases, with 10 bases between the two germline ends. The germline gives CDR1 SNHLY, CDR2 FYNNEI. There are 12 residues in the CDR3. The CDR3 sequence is CASSVSPFGYTF. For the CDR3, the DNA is TGTGCCAGCAGTGTCAGTCCTTTTGGCTACACCTTC.

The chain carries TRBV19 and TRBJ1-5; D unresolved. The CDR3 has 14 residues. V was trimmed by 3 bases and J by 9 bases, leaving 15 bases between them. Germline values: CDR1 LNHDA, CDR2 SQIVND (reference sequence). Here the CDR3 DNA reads TGTGCCAGTAGTATTCTTTCCCCGAAGCTGCCCCAGCATTTT. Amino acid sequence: CASSILSPKLPQHF.

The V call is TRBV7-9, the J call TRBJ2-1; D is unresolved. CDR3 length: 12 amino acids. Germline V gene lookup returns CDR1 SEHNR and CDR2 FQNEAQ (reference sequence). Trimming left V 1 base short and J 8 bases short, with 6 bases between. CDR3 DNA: TGTGCCAGCAGCTTAGGTGGGCATGAGCAGTTCTTC. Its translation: CASSLGGHEQFF.

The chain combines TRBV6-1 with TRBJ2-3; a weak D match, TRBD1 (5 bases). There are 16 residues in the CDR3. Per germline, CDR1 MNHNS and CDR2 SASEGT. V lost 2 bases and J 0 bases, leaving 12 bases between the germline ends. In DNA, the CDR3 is TGTGCCAGCAGTGAACGCTCCGACAGAAGCACAGATACGCAGTATTTT. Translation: CASSERSDRSTDTQYF.

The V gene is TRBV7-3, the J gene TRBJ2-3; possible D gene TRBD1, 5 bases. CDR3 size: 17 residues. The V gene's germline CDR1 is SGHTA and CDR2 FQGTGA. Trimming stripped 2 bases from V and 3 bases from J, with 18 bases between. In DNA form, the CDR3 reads TGTGCCAGCAGCTTAGGAGTAGTTCGAACAGGAACAGATACGCAGTATTTT. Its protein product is CASSLGVVRTGTDTQYF.

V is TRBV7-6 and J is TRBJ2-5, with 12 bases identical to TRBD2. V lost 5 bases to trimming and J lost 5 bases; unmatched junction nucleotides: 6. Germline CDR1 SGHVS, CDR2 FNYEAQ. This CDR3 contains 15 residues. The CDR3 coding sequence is TGTGCCAGCAGCAGTCTAGCGGGGGGGCACGAGACCCAGTACTTC. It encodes CASSSLAGGHETQYF.